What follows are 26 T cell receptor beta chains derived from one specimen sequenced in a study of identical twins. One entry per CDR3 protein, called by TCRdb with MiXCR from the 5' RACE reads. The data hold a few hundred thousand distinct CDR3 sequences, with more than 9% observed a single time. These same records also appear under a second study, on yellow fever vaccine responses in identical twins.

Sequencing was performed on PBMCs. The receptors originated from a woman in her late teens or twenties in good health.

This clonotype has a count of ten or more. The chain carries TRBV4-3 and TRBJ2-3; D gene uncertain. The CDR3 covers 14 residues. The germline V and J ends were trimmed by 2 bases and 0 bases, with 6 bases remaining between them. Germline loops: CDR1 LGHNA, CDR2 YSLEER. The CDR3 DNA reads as TGCGCCAGCAGCCAAACCTCGAGCACAGATACGCAGTATTTT. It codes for CASSQTSSTDTQYF.

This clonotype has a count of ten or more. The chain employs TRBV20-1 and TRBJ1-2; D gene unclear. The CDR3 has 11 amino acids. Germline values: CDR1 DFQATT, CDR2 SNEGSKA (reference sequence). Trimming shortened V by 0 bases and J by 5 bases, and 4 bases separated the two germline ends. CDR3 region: CSARDSYGYTF. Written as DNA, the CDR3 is TGCAGTGCTAGAGATAGTTATGGCTACACCTTC.

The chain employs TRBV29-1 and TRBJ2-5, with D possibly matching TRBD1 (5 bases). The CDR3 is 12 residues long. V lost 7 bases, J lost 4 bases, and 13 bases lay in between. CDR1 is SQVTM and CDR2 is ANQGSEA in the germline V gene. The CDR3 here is CSAQGFGETQYF. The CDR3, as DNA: TGCAGCGCCCAGGGTTTTGGAGAGACCCAGTACTTC.

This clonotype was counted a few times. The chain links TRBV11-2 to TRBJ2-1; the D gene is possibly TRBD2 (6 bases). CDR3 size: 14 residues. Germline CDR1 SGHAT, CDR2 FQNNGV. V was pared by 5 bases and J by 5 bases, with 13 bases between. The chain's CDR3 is CASSLQRADNEQFF. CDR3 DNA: TGTGCCAGCAGCCTACAGCGGGCAGACAATGAGCAGTTCTTC.

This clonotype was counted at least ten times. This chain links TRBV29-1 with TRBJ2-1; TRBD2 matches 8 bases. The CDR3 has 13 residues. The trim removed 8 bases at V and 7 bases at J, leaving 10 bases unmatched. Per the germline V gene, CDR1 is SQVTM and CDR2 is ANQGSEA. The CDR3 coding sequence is TGCAGCTCTGGCGGGGGGCTCGGTAATGAGCAGTTCTTC. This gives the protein CSSGGGLGNEQFF.

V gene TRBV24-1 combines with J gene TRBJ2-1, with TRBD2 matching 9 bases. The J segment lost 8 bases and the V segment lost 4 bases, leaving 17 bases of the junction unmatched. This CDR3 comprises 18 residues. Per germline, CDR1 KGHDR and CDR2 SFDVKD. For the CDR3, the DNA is TGTGCCACCAGTGACCAGGGAGGGGCTAGCGGGAATCTCTATGAGCAGTTCTTC. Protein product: CATSDQGGASGNLYEQFF.

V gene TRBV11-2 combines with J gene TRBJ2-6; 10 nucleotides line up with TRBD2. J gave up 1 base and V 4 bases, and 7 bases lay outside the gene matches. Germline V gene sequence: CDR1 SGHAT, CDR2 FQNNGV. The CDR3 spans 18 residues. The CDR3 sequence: CASSSRAGGLSGANVLTF. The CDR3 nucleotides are TGTGCCAGCAGCTCTAGAGCGGGAGGGCTTTCTGGGGCCAACGTCCTGACTTTC.

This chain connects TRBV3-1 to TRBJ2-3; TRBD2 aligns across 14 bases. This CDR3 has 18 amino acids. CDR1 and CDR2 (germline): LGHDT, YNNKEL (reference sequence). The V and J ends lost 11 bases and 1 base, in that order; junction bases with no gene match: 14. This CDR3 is CAFCLGPGLAGGTDTQYF. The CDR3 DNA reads TGTGCCTTCTGTTTGGGTCCGGGACTAGCGGGGGGCACAGATACGCAGTATTTT.

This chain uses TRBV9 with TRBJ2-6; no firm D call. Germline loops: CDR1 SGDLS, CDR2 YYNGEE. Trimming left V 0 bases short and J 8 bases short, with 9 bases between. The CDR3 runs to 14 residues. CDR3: CASSVEGLSNVLTF. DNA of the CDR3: TGTGCCAGCAGCGTAGAGGGATTATCCAACGTCCTGACTTTC.

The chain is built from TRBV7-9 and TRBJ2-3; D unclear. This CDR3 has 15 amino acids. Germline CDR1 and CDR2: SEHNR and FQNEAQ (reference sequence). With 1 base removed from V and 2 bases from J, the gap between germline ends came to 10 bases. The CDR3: CASSLVPRSTDTQYF. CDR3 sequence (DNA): TGTGCCAGCAGCTTAGTTCCGCGGTCCACAGATACGCAGTATTTT.

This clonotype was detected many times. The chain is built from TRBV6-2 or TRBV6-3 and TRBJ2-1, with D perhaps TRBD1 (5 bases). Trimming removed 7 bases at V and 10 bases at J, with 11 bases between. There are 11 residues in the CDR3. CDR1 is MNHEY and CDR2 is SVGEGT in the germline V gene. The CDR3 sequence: CASTQGHEQFF. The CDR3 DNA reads TGTGCCAGCACTCAGGGCCACGAGCAGTTCTTC.

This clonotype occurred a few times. CDR3 in DNA: TGTGCCAGCAGTTTATCCGCAGGGTTTTACGAGCAGTACTTC. Its protein is CASSLSAGFYEQYF. The chain has TRBV28 and TRBJ2-7; possibly TRBD1 for D (5 bases). The CDR3 sequence is 14 residues long. Germline assignment: CDR1 MDHEN and CDR2 SYDVKM. With 1 base removed from V and 4 bases from J, the gap between germline ends came to 11 bases.

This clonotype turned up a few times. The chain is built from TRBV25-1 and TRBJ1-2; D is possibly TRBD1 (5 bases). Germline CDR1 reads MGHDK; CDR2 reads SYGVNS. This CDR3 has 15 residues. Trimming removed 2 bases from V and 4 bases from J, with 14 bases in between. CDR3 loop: CASSETGARFYGYTF. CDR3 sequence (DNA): TGTGCCAGCAGTGAAACAGGCGCGCGGTTCTATGGCTACACCTTC.

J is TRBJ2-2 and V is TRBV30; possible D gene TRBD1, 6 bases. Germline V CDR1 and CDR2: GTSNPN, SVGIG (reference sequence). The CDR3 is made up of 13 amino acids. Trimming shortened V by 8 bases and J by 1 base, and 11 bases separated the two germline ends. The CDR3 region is CASSTGNTGELFF. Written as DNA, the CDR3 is TGTGCCAGCTCGACAGGGAACACCGGGGAGCTGTTTTTT. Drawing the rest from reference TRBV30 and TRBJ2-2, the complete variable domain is SQTIHQWPATLVQPVGSPLSLECTVEGTSNPNLYWYRQAAGRGLQLLFYSVGIGQISSEVPQNLSASRPQDRQFILSSKKLLLSDSGFYLCASSTGNTGELFFGEGSRLTVL.

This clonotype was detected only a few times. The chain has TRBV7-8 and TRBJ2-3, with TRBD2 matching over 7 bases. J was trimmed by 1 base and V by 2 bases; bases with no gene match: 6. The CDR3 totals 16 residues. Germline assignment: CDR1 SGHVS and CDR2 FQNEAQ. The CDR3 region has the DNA TGTGCCAGCAGCTTAACGCCCCGGGGGGGCACAGATACGCAGTATTTT. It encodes CASSLTPRGGTDTQYF.

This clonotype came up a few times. CDR3 nucleotide sequence: TGTGCCAGCAGCCCCCGGGACAGCATCTCACCCCTCCACTTT. Amino acid sequence: CASSPRDSISPLHF. The chain employs TRBV7-8 and TRBJ1-6, with 7 nucleotides matching TRBD1. The CDR3 is made up of 14 amino acids. Germline V CDR1 and CDR2: SGHVS, FQNEAQ. Losses at the gene ends were 5 bases for V and 10 bases for J; bases not matched to a gene: 8.

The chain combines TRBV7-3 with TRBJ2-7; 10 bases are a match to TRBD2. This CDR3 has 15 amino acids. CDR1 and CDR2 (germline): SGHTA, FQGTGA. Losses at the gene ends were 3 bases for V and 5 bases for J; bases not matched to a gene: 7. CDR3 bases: TGTGCCAGCAGCTTGAGCGGGGGGGCTTTCAACGAGCAGTACTTC. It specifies CASSLSGGAFNEQYF.

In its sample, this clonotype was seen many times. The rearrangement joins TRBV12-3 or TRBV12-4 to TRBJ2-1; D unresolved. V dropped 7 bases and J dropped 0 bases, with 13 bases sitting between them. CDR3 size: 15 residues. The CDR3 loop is CASTIGKGSYNEQFF. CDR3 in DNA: TGTGCCAGCACCATTGGTAAGGGCTCCTACAATGAGCAGTTCTTC.

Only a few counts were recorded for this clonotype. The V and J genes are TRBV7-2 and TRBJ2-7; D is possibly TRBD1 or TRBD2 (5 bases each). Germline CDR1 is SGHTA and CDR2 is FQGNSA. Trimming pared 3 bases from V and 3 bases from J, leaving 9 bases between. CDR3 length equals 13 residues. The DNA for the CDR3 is TGTGCCAGCAGCTTCGGGACCTACTACGAGCAGTACTTC. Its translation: CASSFGTYYEQYF.

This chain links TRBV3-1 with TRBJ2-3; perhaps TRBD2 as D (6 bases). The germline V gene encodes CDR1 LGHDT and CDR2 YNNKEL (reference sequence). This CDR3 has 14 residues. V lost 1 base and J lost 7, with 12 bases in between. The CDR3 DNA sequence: TGTGCCAGCAGCCAAGCGGGACTTGCTCATACGCAGTATTTT. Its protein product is CASSQAGLAHTQYF.

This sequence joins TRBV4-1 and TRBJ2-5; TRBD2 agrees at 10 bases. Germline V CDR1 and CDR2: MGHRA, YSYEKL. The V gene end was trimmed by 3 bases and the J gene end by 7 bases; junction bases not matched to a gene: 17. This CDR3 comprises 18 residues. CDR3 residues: CASSHGASGGQVGRTQYF. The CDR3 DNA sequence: TGCGCCAGCAGCCACGGGGCTAGCGGGGGCCAGGTGGGACGGACCCAGTACTTC.

The CDR3 region has the DNA TGCAGCGTTGTTTCACTAGCGGGAGCCGGGGCCCAGTACTTC. This sequence encodes CSVVSLAGAGAQYF. V and J are TRBV29-1 and TRBJ2-5; 11 nucleotides agree with TRBD2. J lost 9 bases, V lost 4 bases, and 10 bases had no gene match. Germline CDR1 is SQVTM and CDR2 is ANQGSEA. This CDR3 spans 14 amino acids. The variable domain in full, with the rest retrieved from reference TRBV29-1 and TRBJ2-5, is SAVISQKPSRDICQRGTSLTIQCQVDSQVTMMFWYRQQPGQSLTLIATANQGSEATYESGFVIDKFPISRPNLTFSTLTVSNMSPEDSSIYLCSVVSLAGAGAQYFGPGTRLLVL.

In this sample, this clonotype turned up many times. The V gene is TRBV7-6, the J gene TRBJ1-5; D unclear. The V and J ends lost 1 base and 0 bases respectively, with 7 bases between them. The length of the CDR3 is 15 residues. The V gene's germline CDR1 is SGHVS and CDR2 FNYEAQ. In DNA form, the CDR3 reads TGTGCCAGCAGCTTAGAACCGTATAGCAATCAGCCCCAGCATTTT. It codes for CASSLEPYSNQPQHF.

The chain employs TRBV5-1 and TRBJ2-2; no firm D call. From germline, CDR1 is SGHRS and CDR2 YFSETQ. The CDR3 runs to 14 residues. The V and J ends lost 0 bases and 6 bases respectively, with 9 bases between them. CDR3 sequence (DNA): TGCGCCAGCAGCTTGGGAGTTCTGTCCGGGGAGCTGTTTTTT. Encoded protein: CASSLGVLSGELFF.

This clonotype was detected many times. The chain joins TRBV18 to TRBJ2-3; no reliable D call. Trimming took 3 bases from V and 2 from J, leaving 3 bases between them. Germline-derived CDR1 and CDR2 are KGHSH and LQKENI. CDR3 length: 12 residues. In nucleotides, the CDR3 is TGTGCCAGCTCACCGTTCACAGATACGCAGTATTTT. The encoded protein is CASSPFTDTQYF.

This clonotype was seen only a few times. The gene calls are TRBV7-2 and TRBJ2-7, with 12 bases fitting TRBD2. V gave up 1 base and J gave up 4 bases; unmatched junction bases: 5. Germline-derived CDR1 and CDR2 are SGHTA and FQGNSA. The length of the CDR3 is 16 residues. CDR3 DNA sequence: TGTGCCAGCAGCTTAGAAGCGACTAGCGGGAGTTACGAGCAGTACTTC. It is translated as CASSLEATSGSYEQYF.